One and the same sample provided the 5 T cell receptor beta chains below, sequenced in a study of T cell changes during pregnancy in multiple sclerosis. Libraries were prepared by immunoSEQ multiplex PCR; TCRdb keeps only in-frame clonotypes and omits some of them. The data show 90,000 to 150,000 clones, about 94% seen once. The sample in question was peripheral blood, obtained before pregnancy. All receptors derive from a female donor with multiple sclerosis, enrolled in a pregnancy study.

This sequence joins TRBV7-2 and TRBJ1-1; perhaps TRBD1 as D (6 bases). The CDR3 is made up of 14 amino acids. Germline CDR1 SGHTA, CDR2 FQGNSA. Trimming left V 1 base short and J 4 bases short, with 10 bases between. The CDR3 nucleotides are TGTGCCAGCAGCTTAGTCAGGGGAAGCACTGAAGCTTTCTTT. This sequence encodes CASSLVRGSTEAFF.

The chain is built from TRBV5-6 and TRBJ1-6, with 10 positions matching TRBD1. This CDR3 has 15 amino acids. Germline V gene lookup returns CDR1 SGHDT and CDR2 YYEEEE. The V gene end was trimmed by 4 bases and the J gene end by 7 bases; junction bases not matched to a gene: 5. CDR3 sequence (DNA): TGTGCCAGCAGCGGTGGGACAGGGGACAATTCACCCCTCCACTTT. Translated: CASSGGTGDNSPLHF.

This clone was counted once. The CDR3 loop is CASSDSGGNQYGYTF. In DNA form, the CDR3 reads TGTGCCAGCAGTGACTCGGGGGGAAACCAGTATGGCTACACCTTC. The V and J genes are TRBV6-4 and TRBJ1-2; D is perhaps TRBD1 (5 bases). V lost 0 bases to trimming and J lost 5 bases, with 13 bases between them. The CDR3 spans 15 residues. Germline-derived CDR1 and CDR2 are MRHNA and SNTAGT.

Concerning this clone itself: A much larger clone differs from this one at a single base, so this may be a read error. The rearrangement links TRBV6-5 to TRBJ1-3, with D perhaps matching TRBD1 (6 bases). This CDR3 has 14 amino acids. Trimming pared 5 bases from V and 0 bases from J, leaving 8 bases between. Germline CDR1 is MNHEY and CDR2 is SVGAGI. CDR3 sequence: CASSRTVSGNTIYF. As DNA, the CDR3 is TGTGCCAGCAGTCGGACAGTCTCTGGAAACACCATATATTTT.

This clone is a singleton in its sample. The chain carries TRBV27 and TRBJ2-2; 8 bases fit TRBD2. The CDR3 is 16 residues long. Per the germline V gene, CDR1 is MNHEY and CDR2 is SMNVEV (reference sequence). The J segment lost 0 bases and the V segment lost 6 bases, leaving 6 bases of the junction unmatched. This CDR3 is CASRKELAANTGELFF. CDR3 DNA sequence: TGTGCCAGCAGAAAAGAACTAGCGGCGAACACCGGGGAGCTGTTTTTT.